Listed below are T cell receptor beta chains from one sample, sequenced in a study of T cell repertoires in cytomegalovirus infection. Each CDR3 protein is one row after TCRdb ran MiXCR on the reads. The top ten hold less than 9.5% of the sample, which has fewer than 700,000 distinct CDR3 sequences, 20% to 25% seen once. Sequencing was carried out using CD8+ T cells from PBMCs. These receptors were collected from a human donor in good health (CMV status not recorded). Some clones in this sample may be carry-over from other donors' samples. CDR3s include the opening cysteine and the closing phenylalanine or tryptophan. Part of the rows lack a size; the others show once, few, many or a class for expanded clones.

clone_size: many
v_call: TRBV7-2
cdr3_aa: CASSIEGARYNEQFF

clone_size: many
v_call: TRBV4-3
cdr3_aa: CASSQIQGEETEAFF

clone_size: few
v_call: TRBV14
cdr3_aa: CASSLLGGTSTDTQYF

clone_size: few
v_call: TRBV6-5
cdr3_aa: CASSWGQTSSYEQYF

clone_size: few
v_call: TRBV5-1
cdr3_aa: CASSGAGSYQETQYF

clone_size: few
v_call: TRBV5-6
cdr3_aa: CASSLGGYLETQYF

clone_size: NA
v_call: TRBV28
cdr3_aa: CASSFEEGQPQHF

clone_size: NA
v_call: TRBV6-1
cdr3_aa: CASRPRVNEQFF

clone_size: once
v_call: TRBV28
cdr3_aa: CASSATLAGEGDTQYF

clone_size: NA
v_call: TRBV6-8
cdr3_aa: CASRIQSRDQPQHF

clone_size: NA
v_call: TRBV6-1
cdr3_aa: CATQEDEQYF

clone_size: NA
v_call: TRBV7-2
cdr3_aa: CASSPTSGGPVDTQYF